The 9 T cell receptor beta chains below all came from one sample that was sequenced in a study of cytomegalovirus exposure and HLA in healthy donors. With 60 Vbeta and 13 Jbeta primers, the PCR was carried out. The table came from immunoSEQ multiplex PCR; TCRdb's copy has only in-frame clones and leaves some out. This table has some 160,000 clones, approximately 82% appearing once. The material sequenced was PBMCs. Receptors originate from a male donor in good health and CMV-seronegative.

This clone was counted between two and nine times. Compared with germline, one end of the junction differs, possibly owing to a read error. V usage is TRBV7-9 and J usage is TRBJ1-2; TRBD1 agrees at 9 bases. Germline V gene lookup returns CDR1 SEHNR and CDR2 FQNEAQ (reference sequence). This CDR3 region has 16 residues. CDR3 bases: TGTGCCAGCAGCCCGGGGTCCGGGACAGGGAACTACGGCTACACCTTC. This encodes CASSPGSGTGNYGYTF.

The V and J genes are TRBV18 and TRBJ2-7; the D gene is possibly TRBD2 (6 bases). From germline, CDR1 is KGHSH and CDR2 LQKENI. The CDR3 contains 12 residues. V lost 6 bases and J 6 bases, leaving 12 bases between the germline ends. The CDR3 sequence: CASSGGIFEQYF. The DNA for the CDR3 is TGTGCCAGCTCGGGGGGAATCTTCGAGCAGTACTTC.

The gene calls are TRBV11-2 and TRBJ2-1; 10 bases align to TRBD2. The germline gives CDR1 SGHAT, CDR2 FQNNGV. V lost 5 bases, J lost 9 bases, and 16 bases stayed unmatched. CDR3 length equals 17 residues. The CDR3 sequence is CASSPGIAGGIFGEQFF. The CDR3, as DNA: TGTGCCAGCAGCCCAGGTATAGCGGGAGGAATATTCGGTGAGCAGTTCTTC.

The chain links TRBV7-9 to TRBJ2-1; unclear D gene. The V gene's germline CDR1 is SEHNR and CDR2 FQNEAQ (reference sequence). With 5 bases removed from V and 3 bases from J, the gap between germline ends came to 11 bases. This CDR3 region has 14 residues. The DNA of the CDR3 is TGTGCCAGCAGCGAACAAAAAAACTACAATGAGCAGTTCTTC. Its protein is CASSEQKNYNEQFF.

The table lists this clone with a count of one. The chain joins TRBV5-4 to TRBJ2-2; the match to TRBD2 covers 9 bases. From germline, CDR1 is SGHNT and CDR2 YYREEE (reference sequence). V was clipped by 7 bases and J by 6 bases; unmatched bases: 4. The CDR3 length is 13 residues. CDR3 protein: CASGLARAGELFF. DNA of the CDR3: TGTGCCAGCGGACTAGCGAGGGCCGGGGAGCTGTTTTTT.

This clone came up a few times. This rearrangement joins TRBV7-2 to TRBJ1-1, with D unresolved. Germline CDR1 is SGHTA and CDR2 is FQGNSA. This CDR3 is 14 amino acids long. V was cut by 1 base and J by 0 bases, with 6 bases left in between. The CDR3 protein is CASSLDQMNTEAFF. Here the CDR3 DNA reads TGTGCCAGCAGCTTAGACCAGATGAACACTGAAGCTTTCTTT. Supplemented by reference TRBV7-2 and TRBJ1-1, the full variable domain reads GAGVSQSPSNKVTEKGKDVELRCDPISGHTALYWYRQSLGQGLEFLIYFQGNSAPDKSGLPSDRFSAERTGGSVSTLTIQRTQQEDSAVYLCASSLDQMNTEAFFGQGTRLTVV.

The V and J genes are TRBV6-1 and TRBJ2-7; D is possibly TRBD1 (6 bases). The CDR3 totals 13 residues. The V and J ends lost 6 bases and 6 bases respectively, with 15 bases between them. Germline V CDR1 and CDR2: MNHNS, SASEGT. The CDR3 sequence: CASSALGAGEQYF. The CDR3 nucleotides are TGTGCCAGCAGCGCGTTGGGGGCCGGCGAGCAGTACTTC.

This chain connects TRBV5-4 to TRBJ2-2; tentative D call: TRBD1 (6 bases). The germline V gene encodes CDR1 SGHNT and CDR2 YYREEE (reference sequence). Trimming shortened V by 1 base and J by 3 bases, and 10 bases separated the two germline ends. The CDR3 contains 15 residues. In nucleotides, the CDR3 is TGTGCCAGCAGCTTGCAACAGGGCGACACCGGGGAGCTGTTTTTT. Translation: CASSLQQGDTGELFF.

In this sample, this clone turned up a few times. The chain uses TRBV4-1 and TRBJ2-3; 8 positions agree with TRBD2. Germline assignment: CDR1 MGHRA and CDR2 YSYEKL. There are 17 residues in the CDR3. Trimming cost V 3 bases and J 1 base; bases outside gene matches: 9. CDR3 sequence: CASSQPREGGGTDTQYF. CDR3 DNA sequence: TGCGCCAGCAGCCAGCCACGGGAGGGGGGAGGCACAGATACGCAGTATTTT.